This T cell receptor (beta chain) stems from a study of shared T cell receptors in the human thymus (dated by TCRdb to the early 2020s). Context from the whole study: The study examined how self-reactive, shared T-cell receptor alpha chains are generated in the human thymus.

Points on this clone: Its antigen remains unidentified. Base qualities are not recorded, but no much larger clone differs from it by a single base.

The library was generated by the immunoSEQ multiplex PCR assay. Held by TCRdb, this immuneACCESS table contains in-frame sequences only and omits some clones. Under half of the omission traces to an unresolved V gene where checked; the cause of the rest is unknown. The sample records about 380,000 clones, around 95% of which are singletons. The ten largest clones represent roughly 0.021% of the sample. Spanning cysteine to phenylalanine, the CDR3 consists of 15 amino acids. Just the 45-base CDR3 DNA is kept, in frame starting at base 1. Based on the germline V gene, the CDR1 and CDR2 sequences are SGHRS and YFSETQ. Deletion took 7 bases off V and 0 bases off J, with a span of 14 bases between the germline ends.

The receptor's source is a human donor. The sequence joins TRBV5-1 to TRBJ2-1; the D segment cannot be called with confidence. Specimen: thymocytes. The CDR3 reads CASSPRHSSYNEQFF. At the DNA level, the sequence is TGCGCCAGCTCACCTAGGCATAGCTCCTACAATGAGCAGTTCTTC.